These 2 T cell receptor beta chains originate from one sample sequenced in a study of CXCR3-negative and CXCR3-positive naive CD8 T cells. Study observations and caveats: Naive CXCR3-positive cells had TRB CDR3s more hydrophobic than those of CXCR3-negative naive cells.

The method, 5' RACE with UMI labels, was used to prepare the TRB cDNA libraries. One entry per CDR3 protein, without DNA, is what TCRdb gives after re-calling the 5' RACE reads. The clone table shows about 70,000 distinct CDR3 sequences, with the ten largest holding approximately 0.72%. These receptors' targets are unknown. The material sequenced was naive CXCR3+ CD8+ T cells from blood. Described subset: CD45RO-CCR7+CD27+CD95- naive CD8+ T cells expressing CXCR3 (TNR3+). All receptors come from a human donor in good health. Some clones in this sample may be carry-over from other donors' samples.

The rearrangement joins TRBV27 to TRBJ1-2; absent DNA, TCRdb's TRBD1 call cannot be checked. The germline gives CDR1 MNHEY, CDR2 SMNVEV (reference sequence). This CDR3 comprises 14 residues. CDR3 sequence: CASSPLSGAQSYTF.

The rearrangement joins TRBV7-2 to TRBJ2-3; no DNA is available, so the TRBD1 call from TCRdb remains unchecked. The CDR3 is 15 amino acids. From germline, CDR1 is SGHTA and CDR2 FQGNSA. CDR3 sequence: CASSGRGHSTDTQYF.